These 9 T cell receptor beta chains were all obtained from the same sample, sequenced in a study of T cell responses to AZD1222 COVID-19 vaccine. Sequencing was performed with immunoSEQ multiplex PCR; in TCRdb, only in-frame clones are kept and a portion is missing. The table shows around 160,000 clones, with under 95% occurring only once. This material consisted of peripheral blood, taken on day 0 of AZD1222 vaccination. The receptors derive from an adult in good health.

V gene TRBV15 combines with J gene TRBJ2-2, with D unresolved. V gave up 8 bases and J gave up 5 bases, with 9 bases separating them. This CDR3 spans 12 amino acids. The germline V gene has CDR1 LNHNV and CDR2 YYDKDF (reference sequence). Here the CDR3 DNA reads TGTGCCACCCTCTCTCTGACCGGGGAGCTGTTTTTT. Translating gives CATLSLTGELFF.

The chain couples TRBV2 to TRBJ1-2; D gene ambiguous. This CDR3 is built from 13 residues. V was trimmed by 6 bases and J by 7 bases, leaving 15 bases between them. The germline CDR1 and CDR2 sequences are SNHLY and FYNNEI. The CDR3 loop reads CASRDWGGFGYTF. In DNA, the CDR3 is TGTGCCAGCAGGGATTGGGGAGGGTTTGGCTACACCTTC.

The CDR3 spells CASSFRARYSNQPQHF. The CDR3 coding sequence is TGTGCCAGCAGTTTTCGGGCGCGGTATAGCAATCAGCCCCAGCATTTT. The V gene is TRBV28, the J gene TRBJ1-5, with D unresolved. Trimming left V 3 bases short and J 0 bases short, with 12 bases between. This CDR3 has 16 residues. Per the germline V gene, CDR1 is MDHEN and CDR2 is SYDVKM.

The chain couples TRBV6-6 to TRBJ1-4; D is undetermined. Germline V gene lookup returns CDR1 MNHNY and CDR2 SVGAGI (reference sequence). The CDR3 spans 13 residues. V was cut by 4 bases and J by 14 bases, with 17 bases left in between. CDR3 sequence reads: CASSFEPARLLFF. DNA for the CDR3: TGTGCCAGCAGTTTTGAGCCGGCAAGGCTGCTGTTTTTT.

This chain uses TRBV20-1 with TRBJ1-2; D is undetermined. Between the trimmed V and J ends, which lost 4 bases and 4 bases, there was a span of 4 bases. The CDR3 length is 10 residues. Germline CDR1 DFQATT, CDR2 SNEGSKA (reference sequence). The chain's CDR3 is CSATGYGYTF. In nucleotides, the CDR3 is TGCAGTGCTACCGGCTATGGCTACACCTTC.

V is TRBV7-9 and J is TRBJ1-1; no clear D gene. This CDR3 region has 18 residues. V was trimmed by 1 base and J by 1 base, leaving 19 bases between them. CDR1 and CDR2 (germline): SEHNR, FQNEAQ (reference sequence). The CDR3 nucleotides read TGTGCCAGCAGCTTAGGGGGTATTTTCGATAAACCGAACACTGAAGCTTTCTTT. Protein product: CASSLGGIFDKPNTEAFF.

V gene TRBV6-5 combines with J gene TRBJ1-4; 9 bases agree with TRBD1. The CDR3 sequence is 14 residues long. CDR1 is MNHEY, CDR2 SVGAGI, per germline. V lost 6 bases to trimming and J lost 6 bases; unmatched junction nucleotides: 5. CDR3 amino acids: CASSQDRGHEKLFF. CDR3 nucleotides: TGTGCCAGCAGCCAGGACAGGGGCCATGAAAAACTGTTTTTT.

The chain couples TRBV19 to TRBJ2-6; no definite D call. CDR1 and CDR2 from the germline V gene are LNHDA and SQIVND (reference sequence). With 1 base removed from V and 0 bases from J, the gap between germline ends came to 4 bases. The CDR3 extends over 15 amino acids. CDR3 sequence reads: CASSIAGSGANVLTF. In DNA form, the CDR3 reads TGTGCCAGTAGTATAGCGGGCTCTGGGGCCAACGTCCTGACTTTC. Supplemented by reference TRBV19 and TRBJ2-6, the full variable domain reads DGGITQSPKYLFRKEGQNVTLSCEQNLNHDAMYWYRQDPGQGLRLIYYSQIVNDFQKGDIAEGYSVSREKKESFPLTVTSAQKNPTAFYLCASSIAGSGANVLTFGAGSRLTVL.

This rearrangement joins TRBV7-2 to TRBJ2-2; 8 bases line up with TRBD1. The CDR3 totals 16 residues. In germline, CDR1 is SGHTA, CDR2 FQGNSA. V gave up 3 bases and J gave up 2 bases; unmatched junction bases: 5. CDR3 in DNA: TGTGCCAGCAGCTTCTACGGGACAGGCAACACCGGGGAGCTGTTTTTT. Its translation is CASSFYGTGNTGELFF. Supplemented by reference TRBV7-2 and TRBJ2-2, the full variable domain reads GAGVSQSPSNKVTEKGKDVELRCDPISGHTALYWYRQSLGQGLEFLIYFQGNSAPDKSGLPSDRFSAERTGGSVSTLTIQRTQQEDSAVYLCASSFYGTGNTGELFFGEGSRLTVL.